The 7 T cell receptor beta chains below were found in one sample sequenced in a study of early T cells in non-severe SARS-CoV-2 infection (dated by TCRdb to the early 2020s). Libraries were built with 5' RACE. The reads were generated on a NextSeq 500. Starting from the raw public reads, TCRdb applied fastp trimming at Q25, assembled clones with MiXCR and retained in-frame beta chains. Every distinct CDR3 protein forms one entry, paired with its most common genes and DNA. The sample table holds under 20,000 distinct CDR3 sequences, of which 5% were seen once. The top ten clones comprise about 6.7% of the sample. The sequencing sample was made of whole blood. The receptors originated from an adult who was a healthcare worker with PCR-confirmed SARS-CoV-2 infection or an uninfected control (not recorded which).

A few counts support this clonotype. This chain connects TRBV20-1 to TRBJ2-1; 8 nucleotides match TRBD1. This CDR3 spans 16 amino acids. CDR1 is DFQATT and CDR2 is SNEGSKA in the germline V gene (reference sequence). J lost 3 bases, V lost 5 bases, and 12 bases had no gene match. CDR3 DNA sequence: TGCAGTGCTCCGGGACAGGTCCAAGCCGACTACAATGAGCAGTTCTTC. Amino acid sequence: CSAPGQVQADYNEQFF.

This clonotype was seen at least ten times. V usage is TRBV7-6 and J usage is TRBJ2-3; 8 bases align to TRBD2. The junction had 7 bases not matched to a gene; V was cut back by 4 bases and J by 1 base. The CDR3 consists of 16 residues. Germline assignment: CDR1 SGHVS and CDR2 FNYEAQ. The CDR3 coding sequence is TGTGCCAGCAGCTCCCTAGCGGGTGGAGGCACAGATACGCAGTATTTT. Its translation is CASSSLAGGGTDTQYF.

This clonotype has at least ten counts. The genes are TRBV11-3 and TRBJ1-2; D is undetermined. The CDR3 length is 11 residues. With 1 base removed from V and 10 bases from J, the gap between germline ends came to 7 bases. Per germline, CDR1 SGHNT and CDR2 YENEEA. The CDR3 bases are TGTGCCAGCAGCTTAGGCCCCTACTACACCTTC. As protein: CASSLGPYYTF.

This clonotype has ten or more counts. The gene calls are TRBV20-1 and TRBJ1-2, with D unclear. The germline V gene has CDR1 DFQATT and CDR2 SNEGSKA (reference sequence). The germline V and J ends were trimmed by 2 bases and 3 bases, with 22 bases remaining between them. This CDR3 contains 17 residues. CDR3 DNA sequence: TGCAGTGCTAGACCTTTTGGGCCGGGCCTGCGGGACTATGGCTACACCTTC. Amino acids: CSARPFGPGLRDYGYTF.

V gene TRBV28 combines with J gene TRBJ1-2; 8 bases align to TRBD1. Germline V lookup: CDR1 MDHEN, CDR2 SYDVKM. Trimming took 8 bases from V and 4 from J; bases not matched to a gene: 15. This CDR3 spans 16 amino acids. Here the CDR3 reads CASASGTGSSGYGYTF. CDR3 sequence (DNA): TGTGCCAGCGCCTCCGGGACAGGATCTTCTGGCTATGGCTACACCTTC.

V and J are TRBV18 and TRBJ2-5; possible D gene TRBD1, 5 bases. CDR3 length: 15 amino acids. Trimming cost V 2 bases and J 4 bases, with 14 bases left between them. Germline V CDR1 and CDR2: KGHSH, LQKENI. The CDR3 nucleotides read TGTGCCAGCTCACCAGTCGACAGAGTAGGAGAGACCCAGTACTTC. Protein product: CASSPVDRVGETQYF. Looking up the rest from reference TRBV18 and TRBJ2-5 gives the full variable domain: NAGVMQNPRHLVRRRGQEARLRCSPMKGHSHVYWYRQLPEEGLKFMVYLQKENIIDESGMPKERFSAEFPKEGPSILRIQQVVRGDSAAYFCASSPVDRVGETQYFGPGTRLLVL.

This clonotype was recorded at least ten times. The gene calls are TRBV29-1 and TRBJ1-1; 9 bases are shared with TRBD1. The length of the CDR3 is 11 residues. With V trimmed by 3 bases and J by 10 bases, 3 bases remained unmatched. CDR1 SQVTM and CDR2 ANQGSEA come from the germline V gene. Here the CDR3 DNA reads TGCAGCGTTGATCCGGGACAGGGAGCTTTCTTT. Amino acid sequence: CSVDPGQGAFF.